This entry lists 15 T cell receptor beta chains sequenced from one sample in a study of T cell clonality in common variable immunodeficiency. Study conclusions and caveats: Reportedly, TCR beta sequences from common variable immunodeficiency showed fewer deletions and N-nucleotide insertions.

TCRdb keeps only in-frame clones here, not all; method: immunoSEQ multiplex PCR. The table lists 30,000 to 40,000 clones, with no singletons. Their target antigens are unknown. The material sequenced was peripheral blood mononuclear cells. Every receptor here comes from a human donor with common variable immunodeficiency.

As concerns this clone: With the read ending 3 residues before the CDR3 end, the germline J gene is used to fill in that end. This chain joins TRBV19 and TRBJ2-2, with 9 bases fitting TRBD1. CDR3 size: 15 residues. The trim removed 2 bases at V and 5 bases at J, leaving 3 bases unmatched. Germline assignment: CDR1 LNHDA and CDR2 SQIVND (reference sequence). Incomplete CDR3 DNA: TGTGCCAGTAGTATATGGACAGGGGATACCGGGGAG. It specifies CASSIWTGDTGE. The entire CDR3 reads CASSIWTGDTGELFF. The full variable domain, its missing parts supplied by reference TRBV19 and TRBJ2-2, is DGGITQSPKYLFRKEGQNVTLSCEQNLNHDAMYWYRQDPGQGLRLIYYSQIVNDFQKGDIAEGYSVSREKKESFPLTVTSAQKNPTAFYLCASSIWTGDTGELFFGEGSRLTVL.

In the case of this clone: The read stops 3 residues short of the end of the CDR3; the missing end is completed from the germline J gene. This rearrangement joins TRBV7-9 to TRBJ2-5; 8 bases are shared with TRBD1. V gave up 1 base and J gave up 1 base; unmatched junction bases: 2. Germline assignment: CDR1 SEHNR and CDR2 FQNEAQ (reference sequence). The CDR3 covers 15 residues. CDR3 sequence: CASSLDRGTQETQYF. CDR3 DNA (partial): TGTGCCAGCAGCTTAGACAGGGGGACCCAAGAGACC.

This clone was counted ten times or more. The DNA read from the CDR3 is TGTGCCAGCAGCCGTAGAGGGACAGATACG. Its translation: CASSRRGTDT. The full CDR3 protein is CASSRRGTDTQYF. This rearrangement joins TRBV3-1 (or the pseudogene TRBV3-2) to TRBJ2-3, with TRBD2 as a possible D gene (5 bases). The read finishes 3 residues shy of the CDR3 end, and the germline J gene is used to complete it. V was trimmed by 4 bases and J by 3 bases, leaving 8 bases between them. The CDR3 is 13 residues long. CDR1 LGHDT and CDR2 YNNKEL come from the germline V gene (reference sequence).

Turning to this clone: The read ends 3 residues early relative to the CDR3; the germline J gene fills the gap. The rearrangement uses TRBV2 and TRBJ1-5; D gene unclear. Germline CDR1 reads SNHLY; CDR2 reads FYNNEI. The ends were cut back, 4 bases at V and 5 bases at J, with 12 bases in the middle. The CDR3 has 14 amino acids. CDR3 amino acids: CASSAWQVHQPQHF. The sequenced CDR3 bases are TGTGCCAGCAGTGCCTGGCAGGTCCATCAGCCC. Full variable domain (rest looked up from reference TRBV2 and TRBJ1-5): EPEVTQTPSHQVTQMGQEVILRCVPISNHLYFYWYRQILGQKVEFLVSFYNNEISEKSEIFDDQFSVERPDGSNFTLKIRSTKLEDSAMYFCASSAWQVHQPQHFGDGTRLSIL.

This clone has just a few counts. The read terminates 3 residues before the CDR3 end, so the remaining end is supplied by the germline J gene. J is TRBJ1-2 and V is TRBV6-2 or TRBV6-3, with D possibly TRBD1 on 6 matching bases. Germline V gene lookup returns CDR1 MNHEY and CDR2 SVGEGT. The length of the CDR3 is 14 residues. V dropped 5 bases and J dropped 4 bases, with 14 bases sitting between them. CDR3 region: CASSLRGGVYGYTF. The DNA read from the CDR3 is TGTGCCAGCAGTCTCCGGGGGGGCGTCTATGGC.

This clone was seen only a few times. The read terminates 3 residues before the CDR3 end, so the remaining end is supplied by the germline J gene. The chain couples TRBV6-2 or TRBV6-3 to TRBJ2-7; 12 nucleotides agree with TRBD2. The ends lost 5 bases at V and 4 bases at J; junction bases unmatched: 9. CDR3 length: 16 residues. Germline-derived CDR1 and CDR2 are MNHEY and SVGEGT. CDR3 region: CASSPSTSGSWYEQYF. Incomplete CDR3 DNA: TGTGCCAGCAGTCCGTCGACTAGCGGGAGTTGGTACGAG.

This clone has a count of ten or more. The CDR3: CSVVAGGHEQFF. The CDR3 DNA, read in part, is TGCAGCGTCGTAGCGGGAGGTCATGAG. The chain couples TRBV29-1 to TRBJ2-1; 10 bases are a match to TRBD2. From the germline J gene comes the end of the CDR3, since the read stops 3 residues before it. Germline lookup yields CDR1 SQVTM and CDR2 ANQGSEA. J gave up 8 bases and V 6 bases, and 4 bases lay outside the gene matches. The CDR3 consists of 12 residues.

Ten or more counts support this clone. The read stops 3 residues short of the end of the CDR3; the missing end is completed from the germline J gene. The chain couples TRBV5-6 to TRBJ1-2; TRBD1 aligns across 10 bases. Germline V gene lookup returns CDR1 SGHDT and CDR2 YYEEEE. CDR3 length: 14 amino acids. The part of the CDR3 DNA that was read is TGTGCCAGCAGCTTCGGACAGGGGGAGGGCGGC. Residues: CASSFGQGEGG. The entire CDR3 protein is CASSFGQGEGGYTF.

As to this clone: Read sequence stops 3 residues before the CDR3 end, and the germline J gene provides the missing end. This rearrangement joins TRBV6-1 to TRBJ1-2, with D perhaps matching TRBD1 (5 bases). The germline CDR1 and CDR2 sequences are MNHNS and SASEGT. With 4 bases removed from V and 2 bases from J, the gap between germline ends came to 11 bases. The length of the CDR3 is 14 residues. CDR3 bases read: TGTGCCAGCAGTGGACGCGGGGGGAACTATGGC. Translation: CASSGRGGNYG. The full CDR3 protein reads CASSGRGGNYGYTF.

In this sample, this clone turned up a few times. The read falls 3 residues short of the CDR3 end, and the missing part is taken from the germline J gene. The chain has TRBV6-2 or TRBV6-3 and TRBJ1-5; D is unresolved. The CDR3 covers 13 residues. The germline gives CDR1 MNHEY, CDR2 SVGEGT. The germline V and J ends were trimmed by 5 bases and 8 bases, with 13 bases remaining between them. The sequenced part of the CDR3 DNA is TGTGCCAGCAGTAAGGCGGGGTTTAAGCCC. As protein: CASSKAGFKP. The full CDR3 sequence reads CASSKAGFKPQHF.

Points on this clone: With the read ending 3 residues before the CDR3 end, the germline J gene is used to fill in that end. The chain uses TRBV7-3 and TRBJ2-1; D might be TRBD2 (5 bases). Germline CDR1 reads SGHTA; CDR2 reads FQGTGA. V lost 4 bases and J lost 6, with 10 bases in between. The CDR3 spans 13 residues. Incomplete CDR3 DNA: TGTGCCAGCAGCTCGATGACTATCAATGAG. Its protein is CASSSMTINE. The full CDR3 protein is CASSSMTINEQFF.

In this sample, this clone turned up a few times. The read is 3 residues too short to cover the CDR3 end, so that end is filled in from the germline J gene. This sequence joins TRBV7-3 and TRBJ2-7, with TRBD2 as a possible D gene (7 bases). V was shortened by 5 bases and J by 4 bases, with 18 bases between the two germline ends. The CDR3 consists of 15 residues. Germline values: CDR1 SGHTA, CDR2 FQGTGA. The CDR3 region is CASSGSSGGAYEQYF. Partial CDR3 DNA: TGTGCCAGCAGCGGTAGTTCGGGGGGCGCGTACGAG.

This clone occurred a few times. The CDR3 goes on 3 residues after the read ends, and that part is filled in from the germline J gene. The chain links TRBV7-2 to TRBJ2-7; a weak D match, TRBD2 (5 bases). Deletions cut 3 bases from V and 3 bases from J, with 9 bases between. The CDR3 contains 13 residues. The germline gives CDR1 SGHTA, CDR2 FQGNSA. The CDR3 region is CASSFGVLYEQYF. CDR3 DNA (partial): TGTGCCAGCAGCTTCGGGGTTCTCTACGAG.

This clone showed up just a few times. The read comes to an end 3 residues before the CDR3 does, leaving the germline J gene to fill in the end. This chain connects TRBV11-1 to TRBJ1-5; 8 bases are shared with TRBD1. This CDR3 region has 14 residues. The V and J ends lost 5 bases and 7 bases, in that order; junction bases with no gene match: 7. The germline V gene encodes CDR1 SGHAT and CDR2 FQDESV (reference sequence). Partial CDR3 DNA: TGTGCCAGCAGCCTTCAGGGGGCTGGACAGCCC. Translating it yields CASSLQGAGQP. The CDR3 in full is CASSLQGAGQPQHF. Variable domain in full (rest from reference TRBV11-1 and TRBJ1-5): EAEVAQSPRYKITEKSQAVAFWCDPISGHATLYWYRQILGQGPELLVQFQDESVVDDSQLPKDRFSAERLKGVDSTLKIQPAELGDSAMYLCASSLQGAGQPQHFGDGTRLSIL.

This clone showed up many times. The sequenced fragment ends 3 residues before the CDR3 boundary, so the rest is inferred from the germline J gene. The gene calls are TRBV25-1 and TRBJ2-2; the match to TRBD2 covers 8 bases. Germline CDR1 reads MGHDK; CDR2 reads SYGVNS. The ends lost 4 bases at V and 5 bases at J; junction bases unmatched: 9. The CDR3 is 16 residues long. The CDR3 region is CASSAPGLVGTGELFF. CDR3 bases read: TGTGCCAGCAGTGCCCCGGGACTAGTGGGGACCGGGGAG.